This T cell receptor (beta chain) was found in a study of cytomegalovirus exposure and HLA in healthy donors. Germline V lookup: CDR1 SGHRS, CDR2 YFSETQ. This CDR3 spans 15 amino acids. V gave up 0 bases and J gave up 4 bases, with 11 bases separating them. Primers included in the PCR were 60 Vbeta and 13 Jbeta primers. Profiling relied on immunoSEQ multiplex PCR, and the TCRdb table lists in-frame clones only, not all of them. The sample includes some 110,000 clones, about 70% of them seen just once. The study sampled nominally healthy donors, though unrecorded immune exposures were likely. This clone was picked up one time. The antigen remains undetermined. Study-wide points: Most of the CMV-associated TCR beta chains (in a later analysis) appeared to be HLA-restricted. The authors excluded some V segments, including TRBV6-2 and TRBV6-3, as indistinguishable. A later analysis by the authors found several of the most significant clusters apparently linked to common viral pathogens.

Material: PBMCs. This chain uses TRBV5-1 with TRBJ2-1; possibly TRBD2 for D (5 bases). This clonotype was obtained from an older woman in good health and CMV-seropositive. CDR3 loop: CASSLVGVVYNEQFF. The CDR3 DNA reads as TGCGCCAGCAGCTTGGTCGGGGTAGTTTACAATGAGCAGTTCTTC. The variable domain in full, completed from reference TRBV5-1 and TRBJ2-1, reads KAGVTQTPRYLIKTRGQQVTLSCSPISGHRSVSWYQQTPGQGLQFLFEYFSETQRNKGNFPGRFSGRQFSNSRSEMNVSTLELGDSALYLCASSLVGVVYNEQFFGPGTRLTVL.